This TCR beta chain came from a study of blood T cells in healthy people across ages. Overall study context: The capture of about one barcoded beta molecule per two T cells was achieved by template switching.

With 4 bases clipped from V and 2 bases from J, the junction kept 5 bases outside the gene matches. This CDR3 has 15 amino acids. Germline CDR1 SGHAT, CDR2 FQNNGV. The study, taken as a whole, reports: Among T cells, TCR beta diversity per million cells dropped roughly linearly as age rose. In the absence of known donor CMV status, changes in expanded clonotypes were possibly confounded.

This clonotype was counted a single time. Its specificity is unknown. The second PCR ran about 6 to 12 cycles with a sample-barcoded 5' primer and J-beta primers. Researchers report that a template-switch adaptor with 12 random nucleotides tagged each cDNA molecule. Each CDR3 protein gets one entry after TCRdb re-called the 5' RACE reads with MiXCR. The sample consists of about 1,400,000 distinct CDR3 sequences, 35% to 45% of them appearing once. J is TRBJ1-3 and V is TRBV11-2; 7 nucleotides match TRBD1. Sequenced material: blood. The sequence came from a woman in her late teens or twenties in good health. CDR3 in DNA: TGTGCCAGCAGCTCCGCTCAGGGGGCTGGAAACACCATATATTTT. It codes for CASSSAQGAGNTIYF.